One and the same sample provided the 15 T cell receptor beta chains below, sequenced in a study of blood T cell repertoires in COVID-19. Only in-frame clones appear in the TCRdb table, and some are missing; sequencing was by immunoSEQ multiplex PCR. The sample consists of around 100,000 clones, approximately 86% of them appearing once. Sequencing was carried out using peripheral blood. Source of these receptors: an elderly man with acute or convalescent COVID-19.

The chain joins TRBV5-4 to TRBJ2-3; the match to TRBD2 covers 13 bases. Germline V gives CDR1 SGHNT, CDR2 YYREEE (reference sequence). The CDR3 loop spans 18 amino acids. V dropped 4 bases and J dropped 1; count of bases not matched to a gene: 9. The CDR3 nucleotides are TGTGCCAGCAGCCCCGCCCTTACTAGCGGGAGGGGCACAGATACGCAGTATTTT. Amino acid sequence: CASSPALTSGRGTDTQYF.

V and J are TRBV27 and TRBJ2-5; tentative D call: TRBD2 (6 bases). This CDR3 is 13 amino acids long. V lost 3 bases and J 7 bases, leaving 12 bases between the germline ends. The germline V gene encodes CDR1 MNHEY and CDR2 SMNVEV (reference sequence). The CDR3 nucleotides read TGTGCCAGCAGTTTGACTAGGGGTGGGACCCAGTACTTC. Protein product: CASSLTRGGTQYF.

The chain couples TRBV11-2 to TRBJ2-7, with D uncertain. The V end lost 5 bases, the J end lost 3 bases, and 11 bases lay between the germline ends. The CDR3 has 13 amino acids. CDR1 and CDR2 from the germline V gene are SGHAT and FQNNGV. CDR3 in amino acids: CASSPRDFYEQYF. In nucleotides, the CDR3 is TGTGCCAGCAGCCCCCGCGACTTCTACGAGCAGTACTTC.

The chain recombines TRBV7-2 with TRBJ2-3; 11 bases agree with TRBD2. Germline CDR1 reads SGHTA; CDR2 reads FQGNSA. The length of the CDR3 is 17 residues. V shed 3 bases and J 4 bases; nucleotides not matched to a gene: 9. CDR3 sequence: CASSFSKLAGDPDTQYF. CDR3 coding DNA: TGTGCCAGCAGCTTCTCAAAACTAGCGGGAGACCCAGATACGCAGTATTTT.

The genes are TRBV5-1 and TRBJ2-3, with 7 positions matching TRBD2. CDR1 and CDR2 from the germline V gene are SGHRS and YFSETQ. J gave up 3 bases and V 0 bases, and 4 bases lay outside the gene matches. CDR3 length: 15 amino acids. CDR3 sequence (DNA): TGCGCCAGCAGCTTGGGTAGCGGGTCAACAGATACGCAGTATTTT. This sequence encodes CASSLGSGSTDTQYF.

V and J are TRBV24-1 and TRBJ1-5, with a weak D call TRBD1 (6 bases). The CDR3 is made up of 14 amino acids. Germline loops: CDR1 KGHDR, CDR2 SFDVKD. Between the trimmed V and J ends, which lost 9 bases and 3 bases, there was a span of 14 bases. The CDR3 coding sequence is TGTGCCACCTCGCCTCAGGGGAACAATCAGCCCCAGCATTTT. Its protein product is CATSPQGNNQPQHF.

This clone was found a few times. The rearrangement links TRBV7-6 to TRBJ2-2; tentative D call: TRBD2 (6 bases). The germline CDR1 and CDR2 sequences are SGHVS and FNYEAQ. Trimming pared 5 bases from V and 0 bases from J, leaving 10 bases between. The CDR3 spans 15 residues. CDR3 loop: CASSASGPNTGELFF. As DNA, the CDR3 is TGTGCCAGCAGCGCGAGCGGGCCGAACACCGGGGAGCTGTTTTTT.

The chain employs TRBV28 and TRBJ1-6, with D possibly matching TRBD1 (6 bases). This CDR3 is 14 amino acids long. V gave up 6 bases and J gave up 7 bases, with 13 bases separating them. Germline CDR1 and CDR2: MDHEN and SYDVKM. The CDR3 DNA reads as TGTGCCAGCAGGTCAGGGGCTCGGAATTCACCCCTCCACTTT. Translating it yields CASRSGARNSPLHF.

This chain links TRBV7-9 with TRBJ2-1; 9 bases match TRBD2. The CDR3 contains 18 residues. The J segment lost 4 bases and the V segment lost 3 bases, leaving 13 bases of the junction unmatched. Germline V gene lookup returns CDR1 SEHNR and CDR2 FQNEAQ (reference sequence). Here the CDR3 DNA reads TGTGCCAGCAGCTTCCCACTCCTTCTAGCGGGAAGGTACAATGAGCAGTTCTTC. It specifies CASSFPLLLAGRYNEQFF.

V gene TRBV20-1 combines with J gene TRBJ1-1, with D possibly matching TRBD1 (5 bases). Germline CDR1 reads DFQATT; CDR2 reads SNEGSKA (reference sequence). V gave up 3 bases and J gave up 8 bases, with 13 bases separating them. This CDR3 region has 12 residues. For the CDR3, the DNA is TGCAGTGCTAGTGGGCAGGGTCGGGAAGCTTTCTTT. It yields the protein CSASGQGREAFF.

This chain joins TRBV29-1 and TRBJ2-7; a weak D match, TRBD1 (6 bases). V gave up 6 bases and J gave up 3 bases, with 15 bases separating them. CDR3 length: 13 residues. Germline loops: CDR1 SQVTM, CDR2 ANQGSEA. The CDR3 here is CSVKQGLGYEQYF. CDR3 bases: TGCAGCGTCAAACAGGGTTTAGGCTACGAGCAGTACTTC.

The gene calls are TRBV19 and TRBJ1-2, with TRBD1 matching over 8 bases. CDR1 is LNHDA and CDR2 is SQIVND in the germline V gene (reference sequence). Losses at the gene ends were 6 bases for V and 8 bases for J; bases not matched to a gene: 11. This CDR3 spans 14 amino acids. CDR3 amino acids: CASSPRGQGEGYTF. The CDR3 region has the DNA TGTGCCAGTAGCCCCAGAGGACAGGGAGAGGGCTACACCTTC.

This sequence joins TRBV19 and TRBJ2-1; a weak D match, TRBD1 (6 bases). The germline V gene encodes CDR1 LNHDA and CDR2 SQIVND (reference sequence). Deletions cut 2 bases from V and 8 bases from J, with 19 bases between. This CDR3 has 16 amino acids. CDR3 protein: CASSIQGNFRLHEQFF. The CDR3 DNA reads TGTGCCAGTAGTATACAGGGGAATTTTCGGTTGCATGAGCAGTTCTTC.

The chain links TRBV29-1 to TRBJ1-2; maybe TRBD1 (6 bases). There are 11 residues in the CDR3. V was trimmed by 8 bases and J by 8 bases, leaving 15 bases between them. CDR1 is SQVTM, CDR2 ANQGSEA, per germline. CDR3: CSSTAGGGYTF. In nucleotides, the CDR3 is TGCAGCTCCACGGCGGGGGGCGGCTACACCTTC.

The chain joins TRBV28 to TRBJ1-2, with D unresolved. The CDR3 extends over 13 amino acids. CDR1 is MDHEN, CDR2 SYDVKM, per germline. Trimming shortened V by 2 bases and J by 6 bases, and 10 bases separated the two germline ends. The CDR3 nucleotides read TGTGCCAGCAGTTTAATGTCTGCAGATGGCTACACCTTC. Translation gives CASSLMSADGYTF.